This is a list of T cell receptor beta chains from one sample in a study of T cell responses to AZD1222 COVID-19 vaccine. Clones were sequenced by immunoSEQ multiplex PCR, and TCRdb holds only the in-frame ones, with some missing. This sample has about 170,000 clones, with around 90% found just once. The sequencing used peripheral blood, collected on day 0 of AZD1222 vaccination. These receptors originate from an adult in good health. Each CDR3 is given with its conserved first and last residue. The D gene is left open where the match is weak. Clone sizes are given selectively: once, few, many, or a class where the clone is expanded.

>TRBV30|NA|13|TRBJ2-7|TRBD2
TGTGCCTGGAAGGGAGGGGAAGGCTACGAGCAGTACTTC
CAWKGGEGYEQYF
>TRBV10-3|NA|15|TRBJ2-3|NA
TGTGCCATCAGTGAAATAAGGGGGGGGGCCGATACGCAGTATTTT
CAISEIRGGADTQYF
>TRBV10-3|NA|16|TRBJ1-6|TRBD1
TGTGCCATCAGTGAGGTGGGGGGACAGGCAAATTCACCCCTCCACTTT
CAISEVGGQANSPLHF
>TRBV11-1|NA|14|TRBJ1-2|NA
TGTGCCAGCAGCCGTCTAGGGGGGGTCTATGGCTACACCTTC
CASSRLGGVYGYTF
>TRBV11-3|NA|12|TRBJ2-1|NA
TGTGCCAGCAGCTACTCCTACAATGAGCAGTTCTTC
CASSYSYNEQFF
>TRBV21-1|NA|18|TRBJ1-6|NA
TGTGCCAGCAGCAAAGCTCCCCGGACAGAGGCTGGACTTTCACCCCTCCACTTT
CASSKAPRTEAGLSPLHF
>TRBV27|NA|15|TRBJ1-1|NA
TGTGCCAGCAGTTTATCGGGCAGGGTGGGCACTGAAGCTTTCTTT
CASSLSGRVGTEAFF
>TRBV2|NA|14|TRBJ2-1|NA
TGTGCCAGCAGTGAAGCGGAGCTAAAGAATGAGCAGTTCTTC
CASSEAELKNEQFF
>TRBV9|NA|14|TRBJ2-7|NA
TGTGCCAGCAGCGTAGGAGGCAACTCCTACGAGCAGTACTTC
CASSVGGNSYEQYF
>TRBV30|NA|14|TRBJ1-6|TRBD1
TGTGCCTGGCAGACAGGGGACTATAATTCACCCCTCCACTTT
CAWQTGDYNSPLHF
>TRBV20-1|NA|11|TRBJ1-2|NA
TGCAGTGCTAGTAGGGGGGGGCGCTTGCCTTTC
CSASRGGRLPF
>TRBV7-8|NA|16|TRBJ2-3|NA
TGTGCCAGCAGCCCTAGTCGGCTAACAAGCACAGATACGCAGTATTTT
CASSPSRLTSTDTQYF
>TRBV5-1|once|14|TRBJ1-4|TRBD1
TGCGCCAGCAGCCCGGGACAGTTACATGAAAAACTGTTTTTT
CASSPGQLHEKLFF
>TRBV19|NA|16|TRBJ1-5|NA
TGTGCCAGTAGTATAGGGGGGGCTAGGAGCAATCAGCCCCAGCATTTT
CASSIGGARSNQPQHF
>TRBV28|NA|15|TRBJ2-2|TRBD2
TGTGCCAGCAGACAAGCGGGGACGAACACCGGGGAGCTGTTTTTT
CASRQAGTNTGELFF
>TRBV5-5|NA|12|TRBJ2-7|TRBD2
TGTGCCAGCAGCAGTAGCGGGTACGAGCAGTACTTC
CASSSSGYEQYF
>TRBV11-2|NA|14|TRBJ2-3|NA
TGTGCCAGCAGCTTAGATCACGGCGGAAATACGCAGTATTTT
CASSLDHGGNTQYF
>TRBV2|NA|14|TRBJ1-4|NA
TGTGCCAGCAGTGCGAGTTACAGGGATGAAAAACTGTTTTTT
CASSASYRDEKLFF
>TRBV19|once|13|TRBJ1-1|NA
TGTGCCAGTAGTACCGGGACTGACACTGAAGCTTTCTTT
CASSTGTDTEAFF
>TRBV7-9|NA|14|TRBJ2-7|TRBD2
TGTGCCAGCAGCCGGACTAGCGGGCCCTACGAGCAGTACTTC
CASSRTSGPYEQYF
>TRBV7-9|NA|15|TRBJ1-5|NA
TGTGCCAGCAGCCCCCCGGACAGACTAGATCAGCCCCAGCATTTT
CASSPPDRLDQPQHF
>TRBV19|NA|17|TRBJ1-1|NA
TGTGCCAGTAGCCAAGTGTCTGGTACGGAAAACCTCCGAGAAGCTTTCTTT
CASSQVSGTENLREAFF
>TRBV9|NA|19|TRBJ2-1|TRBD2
TGTGCCAGCAGCGGGACAGGCGATAGCGGGAGGCGGTCCTACAATGAGCAGTTCTTC
CASSGTGDSGRRSYNEQFF
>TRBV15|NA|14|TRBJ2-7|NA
TGTGCCACCAGCAGAGATGCGGCAGGGAAGGAGCAGTACTTC
CATSRDAAGKEQYF
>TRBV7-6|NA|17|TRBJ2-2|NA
TGTGCCAGCAGCTCGACAGGGAGGACCGCGAACACCGGGGAGCTGTTTTTT
CASSSTGRTANTGELFF
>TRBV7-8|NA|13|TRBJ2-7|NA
TGTGCCAGCAGCCTCAGGGACGGGTTCGAGCAGTACTTC
CASSLRDGFEQYF
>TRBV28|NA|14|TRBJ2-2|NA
TGTGCCAGCAGGCGGACAGTGAACACCGGGGAGCTGTTTTTT
CASRRTVNTGELFF
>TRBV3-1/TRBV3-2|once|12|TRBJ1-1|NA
TGTGCCAGCAGCCAAGGCTGGTCAGAAGCTTTCTTT
CASSQGWSEAFF
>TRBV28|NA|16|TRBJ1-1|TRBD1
TGTGCCAGCAGGCCGGCGGAGGGACAGGGTCACACTGAAGCTTTCTTT
CASRPAEGQGHTEAFF
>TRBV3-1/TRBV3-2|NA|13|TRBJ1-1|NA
TGTGCCAGCAGCCACGGTCTGAACACTGAAGCTTTCTTT
CASSHGLNTEAFF
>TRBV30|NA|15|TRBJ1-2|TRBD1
TGTGCCTGGAATCGGGTGGCAGGGGGCAACTATGGCTACACCTTC
CAWNRVAGGNYGYTF